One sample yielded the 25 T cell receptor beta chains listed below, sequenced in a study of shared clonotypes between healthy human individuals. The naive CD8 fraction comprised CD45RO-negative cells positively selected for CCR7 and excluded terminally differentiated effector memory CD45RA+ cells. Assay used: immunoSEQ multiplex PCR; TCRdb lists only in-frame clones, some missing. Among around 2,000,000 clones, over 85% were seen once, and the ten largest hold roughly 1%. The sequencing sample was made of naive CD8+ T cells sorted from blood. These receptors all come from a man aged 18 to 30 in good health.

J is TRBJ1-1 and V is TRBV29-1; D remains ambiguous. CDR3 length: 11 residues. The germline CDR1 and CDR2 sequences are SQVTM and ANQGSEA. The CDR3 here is CPKGEDTEAFF. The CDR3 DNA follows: TGCCCGAAAGGAGAAGATACTGAAGCTTTCTTT.

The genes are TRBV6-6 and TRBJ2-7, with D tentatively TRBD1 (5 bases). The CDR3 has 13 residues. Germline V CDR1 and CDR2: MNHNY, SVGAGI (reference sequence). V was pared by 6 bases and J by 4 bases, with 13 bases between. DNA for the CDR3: TGTGCCAGCAGCGACGTGGGGCGTTACGAGCAGTACTTC. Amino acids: CASSDVGRYEQYF.

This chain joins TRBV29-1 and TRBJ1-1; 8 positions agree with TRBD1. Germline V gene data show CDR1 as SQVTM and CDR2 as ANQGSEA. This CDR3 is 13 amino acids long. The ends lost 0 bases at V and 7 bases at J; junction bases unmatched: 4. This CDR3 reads CSVEEGGQVEAFF. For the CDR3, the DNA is TGCAGCGTTGAAGAAGGGGGACAGGTTGAAGCTTTCTTT.

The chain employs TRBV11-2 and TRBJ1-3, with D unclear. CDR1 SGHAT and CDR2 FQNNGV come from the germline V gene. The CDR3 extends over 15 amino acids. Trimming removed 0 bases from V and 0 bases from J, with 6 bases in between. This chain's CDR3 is CASSLEISSGNTIYF. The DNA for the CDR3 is TGTGCCAGCAGCTTAGAAATCAGCTCTGGAAACACCATATATTTT.

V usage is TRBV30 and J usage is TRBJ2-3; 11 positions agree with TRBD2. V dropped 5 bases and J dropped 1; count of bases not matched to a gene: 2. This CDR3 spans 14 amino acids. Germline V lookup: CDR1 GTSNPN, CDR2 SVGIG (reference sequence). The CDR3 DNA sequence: TGTGCCTGGGGGACTAGCGGCCGCACAGATACGCAGTATTTT. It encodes CAWGTSGRTDTQYF.

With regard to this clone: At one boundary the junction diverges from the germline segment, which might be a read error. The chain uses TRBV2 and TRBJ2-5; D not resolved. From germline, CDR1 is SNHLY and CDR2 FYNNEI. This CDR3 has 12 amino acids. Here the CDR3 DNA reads TGTGCCAGCACGACCATATTAGAGGCCCAGTACTTC. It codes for CASTTILEAQYF.

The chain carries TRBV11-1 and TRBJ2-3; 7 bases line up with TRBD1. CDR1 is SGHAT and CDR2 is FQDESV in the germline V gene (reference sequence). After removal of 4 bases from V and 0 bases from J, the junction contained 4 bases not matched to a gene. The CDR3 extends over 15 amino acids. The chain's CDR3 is CASSSWDSSTDTQYF. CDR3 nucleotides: TGTGCCAGCAGCTCCTGGGACAGCAGCACAGATACGCAGTATTTT. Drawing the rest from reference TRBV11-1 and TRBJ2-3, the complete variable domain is EAEVAQSPRYKITEKSQAVAFWCDPISGHATLYWYRQILGQGPELLVQFQDESVVDDSQLPKDRFSAERLKGVDSTLKIQPAELGDSAMYLCASSSWDSSTDTQYFGPGTRLTVL.

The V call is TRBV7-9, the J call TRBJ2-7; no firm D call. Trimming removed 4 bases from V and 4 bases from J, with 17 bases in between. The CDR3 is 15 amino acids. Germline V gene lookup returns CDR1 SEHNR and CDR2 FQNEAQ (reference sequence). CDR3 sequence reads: CASSSPLSRRYEQYF. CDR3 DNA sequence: TGTGCCAGCAGCTCCCCATTAAGCCGAAGGTACGAGCAGTACTTC.

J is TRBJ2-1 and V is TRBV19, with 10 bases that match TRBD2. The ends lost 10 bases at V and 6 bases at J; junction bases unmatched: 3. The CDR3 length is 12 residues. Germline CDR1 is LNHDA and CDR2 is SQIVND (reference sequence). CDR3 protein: CATGLAANEQFF. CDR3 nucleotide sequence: TGTGCCACCGGACTAGCGGCCAATGAGCAGTTCTTC.

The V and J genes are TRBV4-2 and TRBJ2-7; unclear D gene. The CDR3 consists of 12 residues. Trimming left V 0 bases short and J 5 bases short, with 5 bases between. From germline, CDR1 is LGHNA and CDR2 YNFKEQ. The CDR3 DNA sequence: TGTGCCAGCAGCCAAGATACAAACGAGCAGTACTTC. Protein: CASSQDTNEQYF.

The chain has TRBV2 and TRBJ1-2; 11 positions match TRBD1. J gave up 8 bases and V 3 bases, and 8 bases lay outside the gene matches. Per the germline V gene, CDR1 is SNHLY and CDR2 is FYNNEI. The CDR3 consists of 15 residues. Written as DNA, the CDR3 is TGTGCCAGCAGTGACGGGTGGGACAGGGGGGCCGGCTACACCTTC. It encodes CASSDGWDRGAGYTF.

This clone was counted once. CDR3 protein: CASSQDRFGYEQYF. The CDR3 bases are TGCGCCAGCAGCCAAGATCGTTTCGGCTACGAGCAGTACTTC. V and J are TRBV4-1 and TRBJ2-7; no clear D gene. The CDR3 spans 14 residues. Trimming stripped 0 bases from V and 3 bases from J, with 9 bases between. Per germline, CDR1 MGHRA and CDR2 YSYEKL.

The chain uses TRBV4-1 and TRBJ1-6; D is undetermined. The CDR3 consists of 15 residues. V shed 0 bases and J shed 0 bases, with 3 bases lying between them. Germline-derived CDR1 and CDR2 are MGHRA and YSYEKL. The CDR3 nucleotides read TGCGCCAGCAGCCAAGAGAACTCCTATAATTCACCCCTCCACTTT. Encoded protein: CASSQENSYNSPLHF.

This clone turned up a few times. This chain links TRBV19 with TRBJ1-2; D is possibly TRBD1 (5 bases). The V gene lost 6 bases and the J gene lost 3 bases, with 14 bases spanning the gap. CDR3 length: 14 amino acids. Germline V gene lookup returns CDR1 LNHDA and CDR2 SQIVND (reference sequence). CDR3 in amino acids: CASSLGGPDYGYTF. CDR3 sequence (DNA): TGTGCCAGTAGCCTCGGGGGTCCGGACTATGGCTACACCTTC. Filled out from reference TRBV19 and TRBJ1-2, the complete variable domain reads DGGITQSPKYLFRKEGQNVTLSCEQNLNHDAMYWYRQDPGQGLRLIYYSQIVNDFQKGDIAEGYSVSREKKESFPLTVTSAQKNPTAFYLCASSLGGPDYGYTFGSGTRLTVV.

The CDR3 here is CASSGQGASGYEQYF. The CDR3 DNA reads as TGTGCCAGCAGTGGACAGGGGGCATCGGGCTACGAGCAGTACTTC. The rearrangement links TRBV6-1 to TRBJ2-7, with TRBD1 matching 10 bases. CDR1 MNHNS and CDR2 SASEGT come from the germline V gene. The CDR3 runs to 15 residues. J lost 3 bases, V lost 4 bases, and 6 bases had no gene match.

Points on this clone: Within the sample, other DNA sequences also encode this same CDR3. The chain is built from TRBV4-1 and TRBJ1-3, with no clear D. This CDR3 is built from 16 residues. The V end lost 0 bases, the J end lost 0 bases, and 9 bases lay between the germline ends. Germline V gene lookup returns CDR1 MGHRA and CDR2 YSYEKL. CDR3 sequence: CASSQEGQHSGNTIYF. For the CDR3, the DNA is TGCGCCAGCAGCCAAGAAGGGCAGCACTCTGGAAACACCATATATTTT.

CDR3 nucleotide sequence: TGTGCCAGCAGTTTGCCGTTCGGACAGATGAACACTGAAGCTTTCTTT. This translates into CASSLPFGQMNTEAFF. The chain carries TRBV28 and TRBJ1-1; D perhaps matches TRBD1 (6 bases). The V gene lost 3 bases and the J gene lost 0 bases, with 14 bases spanning the gap. The CDR3 consists of 16 residues. Germline V lookup: CDR1 MDHEN, CDR2 SYDVKM.

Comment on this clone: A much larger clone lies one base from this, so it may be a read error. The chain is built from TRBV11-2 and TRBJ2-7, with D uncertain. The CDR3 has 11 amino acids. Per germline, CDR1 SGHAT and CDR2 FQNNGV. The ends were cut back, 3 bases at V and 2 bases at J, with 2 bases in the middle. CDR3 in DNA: TGTGCCAGCAGCTTCGCCTACGAGCAGTACTTC. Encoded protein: CASSFAYEQYF.

CDR3: CASSWGTGGISGELFF. The CDR3 bases are TGTGCCAGCAGTTGGGGGACAGGGGGCATTAGCGGGGAGCTGTTTTTT. The chain has TRBV6-5 and TRBJ2-2; 12 bases are a match to TRBD1. The length of the CDR3 is 16 residues. From germline, CDR1 is MNHEY and CDR2 SVGAGI. With V trimmed by 4 bases and J by 7 bases, 7 bases remained unmatched.

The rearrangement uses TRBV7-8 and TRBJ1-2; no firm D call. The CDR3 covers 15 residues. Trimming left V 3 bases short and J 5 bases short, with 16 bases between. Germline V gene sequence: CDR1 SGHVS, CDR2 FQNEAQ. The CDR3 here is CASSLGPDLLYGYTF. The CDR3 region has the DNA TGTGCCAGCAGCTTGGGCCCCGATCTCCTTTATGGCTACACCTTC.

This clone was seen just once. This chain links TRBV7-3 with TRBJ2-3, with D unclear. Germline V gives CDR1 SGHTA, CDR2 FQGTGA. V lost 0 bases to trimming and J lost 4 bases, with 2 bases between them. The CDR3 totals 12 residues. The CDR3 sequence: CASSLTADTQYF. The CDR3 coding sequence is TGTGCCAGCAGCTTAACGGCAGATACGCAGTATTTT.

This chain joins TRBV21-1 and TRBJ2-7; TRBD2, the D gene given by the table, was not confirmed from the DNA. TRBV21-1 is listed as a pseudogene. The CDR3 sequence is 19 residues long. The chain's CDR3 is CASSPRRHLSSGSSYEQYF. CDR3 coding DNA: TGTGCCAGCAGCCCTCGACGTCATCTATCCAGCGGGAGTTCCTACGAGCAGTACTTC.

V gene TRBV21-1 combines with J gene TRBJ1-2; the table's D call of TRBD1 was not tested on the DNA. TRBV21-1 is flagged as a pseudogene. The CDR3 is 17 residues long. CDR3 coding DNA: TGTGCCAGCTGCCGACTCCAATATACCGGGACAGCTAATGGCTACACCTTC. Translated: CASCRLQYTGTANGYTF.

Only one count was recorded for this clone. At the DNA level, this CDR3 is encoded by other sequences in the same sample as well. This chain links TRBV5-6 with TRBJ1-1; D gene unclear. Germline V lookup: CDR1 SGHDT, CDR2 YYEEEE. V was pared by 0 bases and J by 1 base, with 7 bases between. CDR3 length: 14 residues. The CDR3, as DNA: TGTGCCAGCAGCTTGGGCGGACCGAACACTGAAGCTTTCTTT. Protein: CASSLGGPNTEAFF.

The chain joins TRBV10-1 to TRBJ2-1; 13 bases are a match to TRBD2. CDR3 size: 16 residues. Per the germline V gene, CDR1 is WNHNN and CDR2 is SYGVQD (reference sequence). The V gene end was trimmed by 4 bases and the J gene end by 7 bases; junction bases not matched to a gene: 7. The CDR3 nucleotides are TGCGCCAGCAGTGCATTTTCGGGACTAGCGGGAAATGAGCAGTTCTTC. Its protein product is CASSAFSGLAGNEQFF.